The sample holds a few counts of the clone carrying this T cell receptor beta chain. These data are taken from a study of blood T cells in healthy people across ages. A second PCR of roughly 7 to 11 cycles used a sample-barcoded 5' primer and a J-beta primer mix. Researchers report that each sample yielded at least 2.5 million CDR3-containing paired-end reads. TCRdb redid the calling of the 5' RACE reads with MiXCR, one entry per CDR3 protein. The table records about 1 million distinct CDR3 sequences, 40% to 55% of them present only once. The receptor comes from a woman in her fifties or sixties in good health. Sequencing was performed on blood.

CDR3 loop: CSARKAGDPQETQYF. The CDR3 DNA reads as TGCAGTGCTAGAAAAGCAGGCGACCCTCAAGAGACCCAGTACTTC. This chain joins TRBV20-1 and TRBJ2-5; D is unclear. Trimming took off 2 bases at V and 2 bases at J, with 15 bases between the two ends. Germline V gene sequence: CDR1 DFQATT, CDR2 SNEGSKA (reference sequence). This CDR3 comprises 15 residues.